This is a list of T cell receptor beta chains from one sample in a study of monozygotic twins with inflammatory bowel disease. For each CDR3 protein, TCRdb gives one entry from its re-call of the 5' RACE reads, without DNA. Its table records some 400,000 distinct CDR3 sequences. The specimen sequenced was blood. All receptors derive from a human donor with ulcerative colitis or Crohn's disease, or a healthy co-twin of an affected twin (not recorded which). The CDR3 runs from the conserved cysteine through the conserved F or W.

TRBV20-1,TRBJ2-1,CSAEQGGGQFF
TRBV10-3,TRBJ2-5,CAISESPQETQYF
TRBV19,TRBJ1-5,CASSIREGNQPQHF
TRBV20-1,TRBJ1-2,CSARGVDGYTF
TRBV20-1,TRBJ2-1,CSAPMPTSGARLVHNEQFF
TRBV24-1,TRBJ2-2,CATSDNQRDLNTGELFF
TRBV19,TRBJ2-1,CASSIQVRNEQFF
TRBV14,TRBJ2-4,CASSQASGTTQYF
TRBV3-1,TRBJ1-1,CASSHRIDYNTEAFF
TRBV5-5,TRBJ2-6,CASSLLGEATSGANVLTF
TRBV10-3,TRBJ2-1,CAIRPGQGGEQFF
TRBV20-1,TRBJ2-1,CSARLGTSGGYEQFF
TRBV5-1,TRBJ2-1,CASSPRGSGSSGNEQFF
TRBV9,TRBJ2-3,CASSGTGGSTDTQYF
TRBV12-5,TRBJ1-1,CASGSGPKGDTEAFF
TRBV7-2,TRBJ2-5,CASRPGRNQETQYF
TRBV5-1,TRBJ2-5,CASSAGRAQETQYF
TRBV11-2,TRBJ2-4,CASRSLRTTAKNIQYF
TRBV5-1,TRBJ1-1,CASSLAGGPGNTEAFF
TRBV27,TRBJ2-2,CASRLGSTGELFF
TRBV7-9,TRBJ2-7,CASSLIDREKPYEQYF
TRBV18,TRBJ2-6,CASSTGDSSNSGANVLTF
TRBV15,TRBJ2-3,CATSRAGAPSTDTQYF
TRBV29-1,TRBJ2-6,CSVEDWGSGANVLTF
TRBV5-1,TRBJ1-3,CASSFWVWPPGNTIYF
TRBV19,TRBJ2-7,CASSTTGTGTYEQYF
TRBV20-1,TRBJ2-1,CSARDPVGSNEQFF
TRBV18,TRBJ2-5,CASSPPMGGKETQYF
TRBV5-1,TRBJ2-7,CASSLQGSYEQYF
TRBV12-3/TRBV12-4,TRBJ1-2,CASSLKVDNGYTF
TRBV30,TRBJ1-6,CAWGGTVNSPLHF
TRBV30,TRBJ2-1,CAQSSGRAVEQFF
TRBV7-8,TRBJ2-7,CASSRTGTALYEQYF
TRBV7-2,TRBJ2-4,CASSLPLHRKSLSENIQYF
TRBV2,TRBJ2-7,CASGGPSGRVYEQYF
TRBV12-3/TRBV12-4,TRBJ1-2,CASSFTGNKTPVGYTF
TRBV11-3,TRBJ2-3,CASSPSTMADTQYF
TRBV18,TRBJ2-7,CASSLSGGRYEQYF
TRBV7-9,TRBJ2-2,CASSLDRDIAGELFF
TRBV6-1,TRBJ2-2,CASSEGTGGEELFF
TRBV7-2,TRBJ2-4,CASSLEILAGSIQYF
TRBV6-1,TRBJ1-1,CASSPTLYRGNTEAFF
TRBV5-1,TRBJ1-6,CASTLQGFGSPLHF
TRBV4-3,TRBJ2-7,CASSQGTGYEQYF
TRBV6-2/TRBV6-3,TRBJ2-7,CASSDGPYEQYF
TRBV20-1,TRBJ2-1,CSARVETYNEQFF
TRBV10-3,TRBJ2-7,CASANTGTQTYEQYF
TRBV7-2,TRBJ2-1,CVSSSRLAGAGNEQFF
TRBV29-1,TRBJ2-1,CSGGFGYNEQFF
TRBV9,TRBJ1-1,CASSVVDRVNTEAFF
TRBV12-3/TRBV12-4,TRBJ2-1,CASSLIRYNEQFF
TRBV30,TRBJ1-1,CACRSIRDGHTEAFF
TRBV4-1,TRBJ1-2,CASSQEGAGGYTF
TRBV5-6,TRBJ2-5,CASSLPGPRETQYF